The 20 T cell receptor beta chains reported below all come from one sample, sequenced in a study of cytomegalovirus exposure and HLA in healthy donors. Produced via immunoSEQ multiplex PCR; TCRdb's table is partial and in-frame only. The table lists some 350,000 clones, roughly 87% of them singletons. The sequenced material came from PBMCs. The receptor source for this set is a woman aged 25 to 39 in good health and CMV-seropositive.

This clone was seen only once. In nucleotides, the CDR3 is TGTGCCAGTAGTATAAGGGACAACAATCAGCCCCAGCATTTT. Its translation: CASSIRDNNQPQHF. The chain employs TRBV19 and TRBJ1-5; a weak D match, TRBD1 (6 bases). The CDR3 has 14 amino acids. V lost 2 bases and J lost 3, with 8 bases in between. Per the germline V gene, CDR1 is LNHDA and CDR2 is SQIVND (reference sequence).

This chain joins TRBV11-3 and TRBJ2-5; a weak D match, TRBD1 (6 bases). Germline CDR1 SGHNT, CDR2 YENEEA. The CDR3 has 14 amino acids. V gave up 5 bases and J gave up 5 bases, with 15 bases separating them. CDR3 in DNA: TGTGCCAGCAGCCCAGGACAGTCTAGGGAGACCCAGTACTTC. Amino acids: CASSPGQSRETQYF.

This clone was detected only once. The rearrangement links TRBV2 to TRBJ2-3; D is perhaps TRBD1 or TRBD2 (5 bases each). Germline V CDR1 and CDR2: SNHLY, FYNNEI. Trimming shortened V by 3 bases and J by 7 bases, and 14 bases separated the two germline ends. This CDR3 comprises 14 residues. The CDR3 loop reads CASSEGTSINTQYF. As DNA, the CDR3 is TGTGCCAGCAGTGAGGGGACGTCGATAAATACGCAGTATTTT.

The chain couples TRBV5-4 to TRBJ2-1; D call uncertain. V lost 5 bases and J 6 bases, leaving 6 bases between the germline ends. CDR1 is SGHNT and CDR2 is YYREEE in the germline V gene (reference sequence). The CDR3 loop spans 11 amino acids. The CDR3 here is CASSITNEQFF. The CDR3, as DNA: TGTGCCAGCAGTATCACCAATGAGCAGTTCTTC.

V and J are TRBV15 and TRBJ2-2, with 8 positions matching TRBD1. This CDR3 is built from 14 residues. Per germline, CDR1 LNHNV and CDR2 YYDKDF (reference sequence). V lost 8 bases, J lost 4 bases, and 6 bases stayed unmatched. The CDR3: CATGRTGPTGELFF. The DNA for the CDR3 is TGTGCCACCGGTCGGACAGGGCCCACCGGGGAGCTGTTTTTT.

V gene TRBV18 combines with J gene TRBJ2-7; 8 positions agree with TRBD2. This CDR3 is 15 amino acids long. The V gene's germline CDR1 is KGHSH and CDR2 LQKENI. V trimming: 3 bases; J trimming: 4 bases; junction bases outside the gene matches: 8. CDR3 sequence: CASSPTGLARYEQYF. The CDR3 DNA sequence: TGTGCCAGCTCACCGACCGGACTAGCCCGGTACGAGCAGTACTTC.

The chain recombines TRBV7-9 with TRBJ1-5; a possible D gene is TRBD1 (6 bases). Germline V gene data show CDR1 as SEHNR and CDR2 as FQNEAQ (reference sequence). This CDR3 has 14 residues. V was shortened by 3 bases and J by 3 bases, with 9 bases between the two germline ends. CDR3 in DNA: TGTGCCAGCAGCTTCACAGGGAACAATCAGCCCCAGCATTTT. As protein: CASSFTGNNQPQHF. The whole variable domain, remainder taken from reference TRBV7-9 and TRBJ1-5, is DTGVSQNPRHKITKRGQNVTFRCDPISEHNRLYWYRQTLGQGPEFLTYFQNEAQLEKSRLLSDRFSAERPKGSFSTLEIQRTEQGDSAMYLCASSFTGNNQPQHFGDGTRLSIL.

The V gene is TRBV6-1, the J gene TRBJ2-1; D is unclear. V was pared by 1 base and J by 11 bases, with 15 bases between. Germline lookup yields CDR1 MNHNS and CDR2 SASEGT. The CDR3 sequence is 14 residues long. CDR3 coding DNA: TGTGCCAGCAGTGAAGTCCCCAATGTTAATAAGCAGTTCTTC. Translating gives CASSEVPNVNKQFF.

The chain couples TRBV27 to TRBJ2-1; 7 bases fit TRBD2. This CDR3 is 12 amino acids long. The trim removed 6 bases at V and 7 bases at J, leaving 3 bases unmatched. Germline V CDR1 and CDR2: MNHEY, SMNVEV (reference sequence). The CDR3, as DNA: TGTGCCAGCAGAGGACTAGGGAATGAGCAGTTCTTC. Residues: CASRGLGNEQFF.

CDR3 residues: CASSFGQGRTQYF. The CDR3 coding sequence is TGTGCCAGCAGCTTCGGACAGGGTAGGACCCAGTACTTC. The chain combines TRBV7-7 with TRBJ2-5, with 8 bases fitting TRBD1. V dropped 3 bases and J dropped 7; count of bases not matched to a gene: 4. Germline V gene data show CDR1 as SSHAT and CDR2 as FNYEAQ (reference sequence). The CDR3 extends over 13 amino acids.

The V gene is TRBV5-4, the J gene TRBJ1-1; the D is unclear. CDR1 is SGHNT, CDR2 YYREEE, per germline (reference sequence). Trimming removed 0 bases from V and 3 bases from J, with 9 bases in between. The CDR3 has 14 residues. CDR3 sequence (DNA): TGTGCCAGCAGCTTGGTGGTAGGAGACACTGAAGCTTTCTTT. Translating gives CASSLVVGDTEAFF. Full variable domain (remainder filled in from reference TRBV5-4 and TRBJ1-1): ETGVTQSPTHLIKTRGQQVTLRCSSQSGHNTVSWYQQALGQGPQFIFQYYREEENGRGNFPPRFSGLQFPNYSSELNVNALELDDSALYLCASSLVVGDTEAFFGQGTRLTVV.

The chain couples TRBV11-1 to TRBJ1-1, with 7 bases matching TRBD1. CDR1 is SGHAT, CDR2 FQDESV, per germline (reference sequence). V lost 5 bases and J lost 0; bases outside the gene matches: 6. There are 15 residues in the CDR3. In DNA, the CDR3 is TGTGCCAGCAGCCCGGGACAGACAATGAACACTGAAGCTTTCTTT. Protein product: CASSPGQTMNTEAFF.

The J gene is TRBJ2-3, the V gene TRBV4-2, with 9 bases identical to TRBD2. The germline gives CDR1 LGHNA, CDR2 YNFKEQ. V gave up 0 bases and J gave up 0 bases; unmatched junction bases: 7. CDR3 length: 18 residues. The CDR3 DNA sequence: TGTGCCAGCAGCCAAGATCTCTTTAGCGGGAGAAGCACAGATACGCAGTATTTT. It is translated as CASSQDLFSGRSTDTQYF.

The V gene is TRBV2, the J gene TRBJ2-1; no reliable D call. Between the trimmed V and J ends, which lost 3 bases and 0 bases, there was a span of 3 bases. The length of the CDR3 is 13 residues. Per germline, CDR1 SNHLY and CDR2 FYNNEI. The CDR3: CASSDHSYNEQFF. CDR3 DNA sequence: TGTGCCAGCAGTGACCACTCCTACAATGAGCAGTTCTTC.

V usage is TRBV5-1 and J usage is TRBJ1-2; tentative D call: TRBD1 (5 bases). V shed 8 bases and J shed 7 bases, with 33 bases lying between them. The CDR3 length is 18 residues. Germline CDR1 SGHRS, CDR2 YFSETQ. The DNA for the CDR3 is TGCGCCAGTAGCCCCATTTCATTCCTCGACAGCCCAAAGGGTGGCTACACCTTC. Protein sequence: CASSPISFLDSPKGGYTF.

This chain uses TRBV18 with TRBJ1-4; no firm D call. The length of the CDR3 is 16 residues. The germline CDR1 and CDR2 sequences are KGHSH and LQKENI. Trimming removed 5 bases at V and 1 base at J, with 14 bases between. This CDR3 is CASSDTRRRTNEKLFF. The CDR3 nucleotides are TGTGCCAGCTCAGATACAAGACGGCGAACTAATGAAAAACTGTTTTTT.

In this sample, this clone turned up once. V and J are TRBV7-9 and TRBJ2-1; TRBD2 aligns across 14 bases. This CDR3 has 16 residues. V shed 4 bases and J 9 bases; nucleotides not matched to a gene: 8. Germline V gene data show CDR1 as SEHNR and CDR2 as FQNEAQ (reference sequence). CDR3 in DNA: TGTGCCAGCAGCTCCCGACTAGCGGGAGGGGGGGGTGAGCAGTTCTTC. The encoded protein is CASSSRLAGGGGEQFF.

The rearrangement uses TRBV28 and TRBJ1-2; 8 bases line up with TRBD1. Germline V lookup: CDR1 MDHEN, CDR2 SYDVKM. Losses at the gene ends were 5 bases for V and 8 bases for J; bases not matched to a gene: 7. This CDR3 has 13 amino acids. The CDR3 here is CASSADRVRGYTF. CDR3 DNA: TGTGCCAGCAGTGCGGACAGGGTTAGAGGCTACACCTTC.

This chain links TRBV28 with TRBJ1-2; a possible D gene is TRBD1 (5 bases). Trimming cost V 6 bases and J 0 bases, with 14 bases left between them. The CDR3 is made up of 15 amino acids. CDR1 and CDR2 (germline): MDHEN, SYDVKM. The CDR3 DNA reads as TGTGCCAGCAGAGGGGCCGGAAACCCTAACTATGGCTACACCTTC. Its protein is CASRGAGNPNYGYTF.

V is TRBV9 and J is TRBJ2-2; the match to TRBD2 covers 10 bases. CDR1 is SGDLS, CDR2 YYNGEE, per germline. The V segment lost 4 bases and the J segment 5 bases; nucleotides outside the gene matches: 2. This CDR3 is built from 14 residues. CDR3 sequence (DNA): TGTGCCAGCAGCTCGACTAGCGGGACCGGGGAGCTGTTTTTT. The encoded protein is CASSSTSGTGELFF. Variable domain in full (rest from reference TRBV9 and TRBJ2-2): DSGVTQTPKHLITATGQRVTLRCSPRSGDLSVYWYQQSLDQGLQFLIQYYNGEERAKGNILERFSAQQFPDLHSELNLSSLELGDSALYFCASSSTSGTGELFFGEGSRLTVL.